A selection of T cell receptor beta chains follows, all from one sample in a study of OX40 agonist ivuxolimab in advanced cancers. Repertoires were generated with immunoSEQ multiplex PCR, while TCRdb's copy carries only in-frame clones and drops some. The profile shows fewer than 75,000 clones, 80% of them singletons. Sequences were derived from CD4+ or CD8+ T cells sorted from blood, sampled in a trial of the OX40 agonist ivuxolimab. These receptors were taken from an adult with an advanced solid tumor such as melanoma, head and neck, liver or kidney cancer. The CDR3 runs from the conserved cysteine through the conserved F or W. Each record gives: V gene, J gene, CDR3 protein.

TRBV6-5,TRBJ2-7,CASTERGQPFGEQYF
TRBV5-6,TRBJ1-3,CASSLTSFSGNTIYF
TRBV27,TRBJ2-7,CASRFGIGGEQYF
TRBV7-2,TRBJ2-1,CASSSRVTNNEQFF
TRBV11-2,TRBJ2-1,CASSLWRGNNEQFF
TRBV6-5,TRBJ1-2,CASTPRWNYGYTF
TRBV7-9,TRBJ2-7,CASSPRDRSTYEQYF
TRBV9,TRBJ2-1,CASSVGPRPPDNEQFF
TRBV7-3,TRBJ2-3,CASSLFHGRADTQYF
TRBV28,TRBJ1-1,CASSEQVLNTEAFF
TRBV5-1,TRBJ2-1,CASSALSAGGSYNEQFF
TRBV28,TRBJ1-2,CASSPVGSGYGYTF
TRBV28,TRBJ2-7,CASSPATSGRGTYEQYF
TRBV4-1,TRBJ1-4,CASSQGLQGRLFF
TRBV15,TRBJ1-3,CAASTRSGNTIYF
TRBV19,TRBJ2-1,CASSSQPPYTTEQFF
TRBV5-1,TRBJ2-5,CASSRGGQETQYF
TRBV28,TRBJ1-5,CASTYRFNQPQHF
TRBV18,TRBJ2-5,CASSPGGSQETQYF
TRBV20-1,TRBJ2-1,CKARAANEQFF
TRBV23-1,TRBJ2-5,CASSQWTGTGVTETQYF
TRBV27,TRBJ2-7,CASRHIDEQYF
TRBV10-1,TRBJ2-4,CASSESGTSGDIQYF
TRBV28,TRBJ2-7,CASSFRTLLSYEQYF
TRBV18,TRBJ2-2,CASSPLRGGTGELFF
TRBV28,TRBJ1-5,CASHGEYNSNQPQHF
TRBV30,TRBJ1-2,CAWREQGDPYGYTF
TRBV4-1,TRBJ2-5,CASSQGALAGDLETQYF
TRBV4-1,TRBJ1-6,CASSQEWTPSRHLHF
TRBV19,TRBJ1-1,CASTATSGRVEAFF
TRBV5-1,TRBJ1-1,CASSLTDSLAFF
TRBV20-1,TRBJ2-3,CSARKTDTQYF
TRBV5-1,TRBJ1-3,CASSLRAGGGNTIYF
TRBV2,TRBJ1-2,CASSLGTETPYTF
TRBV7-8,TRBJ1-5,CASSTNNQPQHF
TRBV11-3,TRBJ2-7,CASSSAPYEQYF
TRBV9,TRBJ1-4,CASSVGRGDGEKLFF
TRBV5-6,TRBJ2-5,CASSFYGTGVQFGETQYF
TRBV28,TRBJ2-3,CASSFSGAADTQYF
TRBV30,TRBJ2-7,CAWSVRRYYEQYF
TRBV30,TRBJ2-7,CAWSALRQGGFHEQYF
TRBV7-3,TRBJ2-3,CASSASGSTDTQYF
TRBV27,TRBJ2-2,CASSLGALQGSNTGELFF
TRBV15,TRBJ2-6,CATSKADGTSGANVLTF
TRBV7-2,TRBJ2-1,CASSRGLYNEQFF
TRBV7-9,TRBJ1-1,CASSPDTGMNTEAFF
TRBV29-1,TRBJ2-3,CSGAGGPTDTQYF
TRBV7-2,TRBJ2-3,CASSRTSGSTDTQYF
TRBV18,TRBJ2-3,CASSSLGGGNTDTQYF
TRBV5-4,TRBJ1-4,CASSATGGAGEKLFF
TRBV18,TRBJ2-3,CASSGEAYDTQYF